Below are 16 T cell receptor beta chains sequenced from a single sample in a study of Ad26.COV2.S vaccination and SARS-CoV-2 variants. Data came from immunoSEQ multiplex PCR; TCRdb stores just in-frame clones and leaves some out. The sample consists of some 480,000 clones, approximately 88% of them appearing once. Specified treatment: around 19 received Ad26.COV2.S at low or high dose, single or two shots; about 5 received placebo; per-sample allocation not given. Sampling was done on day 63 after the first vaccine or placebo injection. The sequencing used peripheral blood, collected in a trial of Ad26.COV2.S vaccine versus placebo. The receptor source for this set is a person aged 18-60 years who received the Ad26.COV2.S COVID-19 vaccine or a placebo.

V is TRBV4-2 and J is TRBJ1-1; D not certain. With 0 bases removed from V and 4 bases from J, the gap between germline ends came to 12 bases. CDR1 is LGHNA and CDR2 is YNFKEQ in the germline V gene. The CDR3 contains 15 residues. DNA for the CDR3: TGTGCCAGCAGCCAAGACTTCGGGGTGGGCACTGAAGCTTTCTTT. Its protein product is CASSQDFGVGTEAFF.

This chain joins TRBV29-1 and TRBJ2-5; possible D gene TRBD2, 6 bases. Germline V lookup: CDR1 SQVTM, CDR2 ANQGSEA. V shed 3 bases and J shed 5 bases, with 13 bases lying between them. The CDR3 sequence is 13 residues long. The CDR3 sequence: CSVDLGRGETQYF. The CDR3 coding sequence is TGCAGCGTTGACCTGGGCCGGGGGGAGACCCAGTACTTC.

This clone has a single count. DNA of the CDR3: TGTGCCAGCAGAGCACTAGCCAACTCGAACACCGGGGAGCTGTTTTTT. This sequence encodes CASRALANSNTGELFF. The genes are TRBV6-4 and TRBJ2-2; possibly TRBD2 for D (6 bases). The germline CDR1 and CDR2 sequences are MRHNA and SNTAGT. Trimming removed 6 bases from V and 0 bases from J, with 14 bases in between. This CDR3 is built from 16 residues.

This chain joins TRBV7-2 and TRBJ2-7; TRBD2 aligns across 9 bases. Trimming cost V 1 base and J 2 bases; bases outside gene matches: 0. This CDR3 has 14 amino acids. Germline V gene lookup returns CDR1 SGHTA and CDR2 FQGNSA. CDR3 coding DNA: TGTGCCAGCAGCTTAGGCGGGAGGGCCTACGAGCAGTACTTC. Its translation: CASSLGGRAYEQYF.

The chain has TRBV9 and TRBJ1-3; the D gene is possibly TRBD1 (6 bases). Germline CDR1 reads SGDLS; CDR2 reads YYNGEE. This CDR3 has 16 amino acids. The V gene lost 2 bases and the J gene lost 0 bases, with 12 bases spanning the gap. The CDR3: CASSVGDTFSGNTIYF. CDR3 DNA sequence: TGTGCCAGCAGCGTGGGGGACACCTTCTCTGGAAACACCATATATTTT.

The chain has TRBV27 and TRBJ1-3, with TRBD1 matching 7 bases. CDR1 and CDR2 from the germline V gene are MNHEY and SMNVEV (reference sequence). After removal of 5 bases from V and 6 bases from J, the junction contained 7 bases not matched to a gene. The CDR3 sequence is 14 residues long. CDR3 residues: CASSTDREENTIYF. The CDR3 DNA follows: TGTGCCAGCAGTACAGACAGGGAGGAAAACACCATATATTTT.

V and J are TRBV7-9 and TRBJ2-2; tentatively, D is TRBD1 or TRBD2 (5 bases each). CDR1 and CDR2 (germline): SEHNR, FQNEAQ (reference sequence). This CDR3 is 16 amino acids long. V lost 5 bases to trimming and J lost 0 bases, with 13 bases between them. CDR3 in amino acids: CASSPRGSANTGELFF. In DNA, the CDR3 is TGTGCCAGCAGCCCGAGGGGTAGCGCGAACACCGGGGAGCTGTTTTTT.

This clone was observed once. The CDR3 here is CASSYSTVTEAFF. DNA for the CDR3: TGTGCCAGCAGTTACTCGACTGTGACTGAAGCTTTCTTT. The chain joins TRBV6-2 or TRBV6-3 to TRBJ1-1; no clear D gene. CDR1 MNHEY and CDR2 SVGEGT come from the germline V gene. The CDR3 spans 13 residues. Trimming shortened V by 0 bases and J by 5 bases, and 7 bases separated the two germline ends.

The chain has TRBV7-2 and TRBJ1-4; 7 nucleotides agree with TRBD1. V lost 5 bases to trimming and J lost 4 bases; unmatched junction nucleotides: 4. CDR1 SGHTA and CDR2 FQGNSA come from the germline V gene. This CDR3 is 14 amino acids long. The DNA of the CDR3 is TGTGCCAGCAGCCAGGGGGGCTATAATGAAAAACTGTTTTTT. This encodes CASSQGGYNEKLFF.

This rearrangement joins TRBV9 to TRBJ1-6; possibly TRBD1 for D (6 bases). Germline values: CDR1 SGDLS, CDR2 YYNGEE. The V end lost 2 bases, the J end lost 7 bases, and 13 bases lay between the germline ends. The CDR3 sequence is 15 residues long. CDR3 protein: CASSVEGGPNSPLHF. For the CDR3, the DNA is TGTGCCAGCAGCGTGGAGGGGGGGCCGAATTCACCCCTCCACTTT.

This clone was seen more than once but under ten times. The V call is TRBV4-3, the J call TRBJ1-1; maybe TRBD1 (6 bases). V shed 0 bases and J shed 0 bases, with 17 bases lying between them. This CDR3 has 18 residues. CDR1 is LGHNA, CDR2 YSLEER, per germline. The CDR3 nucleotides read TGCGCCAGCAGCCAAGAGGCGCGAGGCAGGGGCTTGAACACTGAAGCTTTCTTT. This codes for CASSQEARGRGLNTEAFF.

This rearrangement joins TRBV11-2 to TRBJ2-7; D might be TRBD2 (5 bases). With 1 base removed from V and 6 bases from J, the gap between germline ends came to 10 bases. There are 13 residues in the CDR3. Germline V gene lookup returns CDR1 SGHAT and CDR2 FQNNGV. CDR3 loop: CASSLAPRGEQYF. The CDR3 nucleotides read TGTGCCAGCAGCTTAGCCCCCCGGGGCGAGCAGTACTTC.

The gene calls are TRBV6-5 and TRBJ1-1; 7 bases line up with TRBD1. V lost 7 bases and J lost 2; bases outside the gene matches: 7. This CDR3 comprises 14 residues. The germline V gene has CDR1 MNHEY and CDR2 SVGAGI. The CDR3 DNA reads TGTGCCAGCATACGGGACAGACCAAACACTGAAGCTTTCTTT. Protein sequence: CASIRDRPNTEAFF.

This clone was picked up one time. The CDR3 is CASSPHVHQPQHF. DNA for the CDR3: TGTGCCAGCTCACCCCATGTCCATCAGCCCCAGCATTTT. The genes are TRBV18 and TRBJ1-5; D is uncertain. The ends were cut back, 3 bases at V and 5 bases at J, with 8 bases in the middle. The CDR3 covers 13 residues. Germline V gene lookup returns CDR1 KGHSH and CDR2 LQKENI.

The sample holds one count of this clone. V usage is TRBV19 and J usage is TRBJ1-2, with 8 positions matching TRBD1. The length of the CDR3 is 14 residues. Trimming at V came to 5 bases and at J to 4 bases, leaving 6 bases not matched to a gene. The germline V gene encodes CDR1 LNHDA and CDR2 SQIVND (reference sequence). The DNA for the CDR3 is TGTGCCAGTAGTTCGGGACAGGACGGCTATGGCTACACCTTC. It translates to CASSSGQDGYGYTF.

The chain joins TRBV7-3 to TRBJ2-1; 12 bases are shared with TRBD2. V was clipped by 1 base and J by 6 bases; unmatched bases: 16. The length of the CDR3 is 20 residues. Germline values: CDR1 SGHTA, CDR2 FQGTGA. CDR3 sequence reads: CASSLNPGHRLAGVPNEQFF. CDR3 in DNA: TGTGCCAGCAGCTTAAATCCGGGACACCGACTAGCGGGAGTCCCCAATGAGCAGTTCTTC.